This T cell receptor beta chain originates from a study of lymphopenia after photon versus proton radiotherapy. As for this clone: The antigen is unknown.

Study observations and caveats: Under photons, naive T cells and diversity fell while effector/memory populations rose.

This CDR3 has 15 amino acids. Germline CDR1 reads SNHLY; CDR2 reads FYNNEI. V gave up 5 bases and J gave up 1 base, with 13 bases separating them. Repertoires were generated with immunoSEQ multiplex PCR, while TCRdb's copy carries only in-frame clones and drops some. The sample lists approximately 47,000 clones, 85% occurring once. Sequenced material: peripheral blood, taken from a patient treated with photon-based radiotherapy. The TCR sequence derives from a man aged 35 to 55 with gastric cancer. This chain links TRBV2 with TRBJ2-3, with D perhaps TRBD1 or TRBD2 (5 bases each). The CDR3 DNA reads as TGTGCCAGCAGTCCTTCTGAGGGGCGCACAGATACGCAGTATTTT. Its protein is CASSPSEGRTDTQYF.